The rows below give T cell receptor beta chains drawn from one sample of a study of CD4 T cells in relation to SARS-CoV-2 and coronaviruses. TCRdb's copy holds only in-frame clones and misses some; the assay was immunoSEQ multiplex PCR. This sample has 68,000 or so clones, with roughly 93% found just once. The sample was naive CD4+ T cells from PBMCs. These receptors were obtained from a human donor in good health. CDR3s include the opening cysteine and the closing phenylalanine or tryptophan. Fields, in order: CDR3 length, clone size, V gene, J gene, D gene, CDR3 protein, CDR3 DNA. D genes are given only for firm matches. Not all rows give a size; the values are once, few, many and, for expanded clones, a class.

length: 15; size: NA; V: TRBV9; J: TRBJ2-1; D: NA; CDR3: CASSVEWEDRNEQFF; DNA: TGTGCCAGCAGCGTAGAGTGGGAGGACCGGAATGAGCAGTTCTTC
length: 14; size: NA; V: TRBV5-6; J: TRBJ2-7; D: TRBD2; CDR3: CASSWGGGVHEQYF; DNA: TGTGCCAGCAGCTGGGGCGGGGGGGTCCACGAGCAGTACTTC
length: 16; size: once; V: TRBV30; J: TRBJ2-7; D: NA; CDR3: CAWRGSYWNSSYEQYF; DNA: TGTGCCTGGAGGGGTAGTTATTGGAATTCCTCCTACGAGCAGTACTTC
length: 14; size: NA; V: TRBV19; J: TRBJ2-7; D: TRBD1; CDR3: CASSTGTGPYEQYF; DNA: TGTGCCAGTAGTACCGGGACAGGCCCCTACGAGCAGTACTTC
length: 16; size: NA; V: TRBV27; J: TRBJ2-7; D: NA; CDR3: CASSSPAGTETYEQYF; DNA: TGTGCCAGCAGTTCCCCCGCCGGGACTGAGACCTACGAGCAGTACTTC
length: 12; size: NA; V: TRBV7-9; J: TRBJ1-1; D: TRBD1; CDR3: CASSPGGLEAFF; DNA: TGTGCCAGCAGCCCAGGGGGACTTGAAGCTTTCTTT
length: 11; size: NA; V: TRBV30; J: TRBJ2-5; D: NA; CDR3: CAWALRETQYF; DNA: TGTGCCTGGGCCCTCAGGGAGACCCAGTACTTC
length: 15; size: NA; V: TRBV13; J: TRBJ1-2; D: NA; CDR3: CASSPLDSSNYGYTF; DNA: TGTGCCAGCAGCCCCTTGGACAGCTCTAACTATGGCTACACCTTC
length: 11; size: NA; V: TRBV20-1; J: TRBJ2-7; D: NA; CDR3: CSAINRGEQYF; DNA: TGCAGTGCTATAAACCGGGGCGAGCAGTACTTC
length: 12; size: NA; V: TRBV19; J: TRBJ1-5; D: NA; CDR3: CASGGGNQPQHF; DNA: TGTGCCAGTGGCGGGGGTAATCAGCCCCAGCATTTT
length: 17; size: NA; V: TRBV7-3; J: TRBJ2-3; D: TRBD2; CDR3: CASSNHRTSGVADTQYF; DNA: TGTGCCAGCAGCAACCACCGGACTAGCGGGGTCGCAGATACGCAGTATTTT
length: 15; size: NA; V: TRBV5-6; J: TRBJ1-2; D: NA; CDR3: CASSLEQGRDYGYTF; DNA: TGTGCCAGCAGCTTGGAACAGGGTAGGGACTATGGCTACACCTTC
length: 16; size: NA; V: TRBV24-1; J: TRBJ2-1; D: NA; CDR3: CATSDLGAGSYNEQFF; DNA: TGTGCCACCAGTGATTTGGGGGCGGGATCCTACAATGAGCAGTTCTTC
length: 19; size: NA; V: TRBV6-1; J: TRBJ1-6; D: TRBD1; CDR3: CASSEAERQGSSYNSPLHF; DNA: TGTGCCAGCAGTGAGGCGGAGAGACAGGGAAGCTCCTATAATTCACCCCTCCACTTT
length: 13; size: NA; V: TRBV3-1/TRBV3-2; J: TRBJ1-5; D: NA; CDR3: CASSQDLGRDQHF; DNA: TGTGCCAGCAGCCAAGACCTAGGGCGGGACCAGCATTTT
length: 15; size: NA; V: TRBV5-6; J: TRBJ2-1; D: NA; CDR3: CASSLADGLYNEQFF; DNA: TGTGCCAGCAGCTTGGCGGACGGACTATACAATGAGCAGTTCTTC
length: 15; size: NA; V: TRBV24-1; J: TRBJ2-7; D: TRBD1; CDR3: CATSDSDRGVGEQYF; DNA: TGTGCCACCAGTGATTCAGACAGGGGGGTAGGCGAGCAGTACTTC
length: 18; size: NA; V: TRBV7-2; J: TRBJ2-7; D: TRBD1; CDR3: CASSPHVTKDRAKYEQYF; DNA: TGTGCCAGCAGCCCGCACGTTACCAAGGACAGGGCGAAGTACGAGCAGTACTTC
length: 12; size: NA; V: TRBV5-4; J: TRBJ1-2; D: NA; CDR3: CASSFMNYGYTF; DNA: TGTGCCAGCAGTTTCATGAACTATGGCTACACCTTC
length: 15; size: NA; V: TRBV30; J: TRBJ1-5; D: TRBD1; CDR3: CAWNRGRELSQPQHF; DNA: TGTGCCTGGAACAGGGGGCGCGAATTGAGTCAGCCCCAGCATTTT
length: 14; size: NA; V: TRBV18; J: TRBJ1-4; D: TRBD1; CDR3: CASSPPGQGEKLFF; DNA: TGTGCCAGCTCACCACCTGGACAGGGAGAAAAACTGTTTTTT
length: 18; size: NA; V: TRBV4-3; J: TRBJ2-2; D: TRBD2; CDR3: CASSQSLAGALNTGELFF; DNA: TGCGCCAGCAGCCAAAGTCTAGCGGGGGCCTTGAACACCGGGGAGCTGTTTTTT
length: 14; size: NA; V: TRBV20-1; J: TRBJ2-7; D: NA; CDR3: CSASRQGIMYEQYF; DNA: TGCAGTGCCAGTCGGCAGGGCATAATGTACGAGCAGTACTTC
length: 13; size: NA; V: TRBV18; J: TRBJ1-1; D: NA; CDR3: CASEGRMNTEAFF; DNA: TGTGCCAGTGAAGGCAGAATGAACACTGAAGCTTTCTTT
length: 15; size: NA; V: TRBV7-7; J: TRBJ2-2; D: TRBD1; CDR3: CASSPTGGSTGELFF; DNA: TGTGCTAGCAGCCCAACAGGGGGAAGCACCGGGGAGCTGTTTTTT
length: 13; size: NA; V: TRBV12-3/TRBV12-4; J: TRBJ1-2; D: NA; CDR3: CASSLSGNYGYTF; DNA: TGTGCCAGCAGTTTATCGGGGAACTATGGCTACACCTTC
length: 12; size: NA; V: TRBV3-1/TRBV3-2; J: TRBJ2-1; D: NA; CDR3: CASSPSSYEQFF; DNA: TGTGCCAGCAGCCCCAGTAGCTATGAGCAGTTCTTC
length: 13; size: NA; V: TRBV12-3/TRBV12-4; J: TRBJ2-5; D: NA; CDR3: CASRGGAYETQYF; DNA: TGTGCCAGCAGAGGCGGGGCGTACGAGACCCAGTACTTC
length: 12; size: NA; V: TRBV29-1; J: TRBJ2-5; D: NA; CDR3: CSSGTQGETQYF; DNA: TGCAGCTCTGGGACTCAGGGAGAGACCCAGTACTTC
length: 16; size: NA; V: TRBV7-9; J: TRBJ2-1; D: TRBD1; CDR3: CASSLGGQGAWDEQFF; DNA: TGTGCCAGCAGCTTAGGGGGACAGGGGGCTTGGGATGAGCAGTTCTTC
length: 15; size: NA; V: TRBV28; J: TRBJ2-3; D: TRBD2; CDR3: CASLRTSGGADTQYF; DNA: TGTGCCAGCCTCCGGACTAGCGGGGGGGCAGATACGCAGTATTTT
length: 15; size: NA; V: TRBV19; J: TRBJ2-5; D: TRBD1; CDR3: CASSRDRDAQETQYF; DNA: TGTGCCAGTAGTAGGGACAGGGATGCCCAAGAGACCCAGTACTTC
length: 14; size: NA; V: TRBV9; J: TRBJ1-6; D: TRBD1; CDR3: CASSAGTVNSPLHF; DNA: TGTGCCAGCAGCGCCGGGACAGTCAATTCACCCCTCCACTTT
length: 13; size: few; V: TRBV7-3; J: TRBJ2-1; D: TRBD1; CDR3: CASSVTGGDEQFF; DNA: TGTGCCAGCAGCGTGACAGGGGGCGATGAGCAGTTCTTC
length: 15; size: NA; V: TRBV5-1; J: TRBJ2-1; D: NA; CDR3: CASSFNPQGSGEQFF; DNA: TGCGCCAGCAGCTTCAATCCGCAGGGGAGTGGTGAGCAGTTCTTC
length: 13; size: once; V: TRBV19; J: TRBJ2-7; D: NA; CDR3: CASSFGPFSEQYF; DNA: TGTGCCAGTAGTTTTGGACCTTTCTCCGAGCAGTACTTC
length: 15; size: NA; V: TRBV19; J: TRBJ2-1; D: NA; CDR3: CASSKTGTLGNEQFF; DNA: TGTGCCAGTAGTAAAACCGGGACACTCGGTAATGAGCAGTTCTTC
length: 17; size: NA; V: TRBV3-1/TRBV3-2; J: TRBJ2-1; D: NA; CDR3: CASSSRLAAGTYNEQFF; DNA: TGTGCCAGCAGCTCCCGTCTAGCAGCGGGTACCTACAATGAGCAGTTCTTC
length: 16; size: NA; V: TRBV24-1; J: TRBJ2-1; D: TRBD1; CDR3: CATSDTDRGTYNEQFF; DNA: TGTGCCACCAGTGACACCGACAGGGGAACCTACAATGAGCAGTTCTTC
length: 11; size: NA; V: TRBV19; J: TRBJ2-3; D: NA; CDR3: CCSAGADTQYF; DNA: TGTTGCTCCGCGGGTGCAGATACGCAGTATTTT
length: 13; size: NA; V: TRBV9; J: TRBJ2-2; D: NA; CDR3: CASSATDPGELFF; DNA: TGTGCCAGCAGCGCAACAGACCCCGGGGAGCTGTTTTTT
length: 14; size: NA; V: TRBV19; J: TRBJ2-4; D: NA; CDR3: CASSNTPPLKIQYF; DNA: TGTGCCAGTAGTAATACCCCGCCGCTCAAAATTCAGTACTTC
length: 13; size: NA; V: TRBV12-3/TRBV12-4; J: TRBJ1-2; D: NA; CDR3: CASSLGIVPPTTF; DNA: TGTGCCAGCAGTTTGGGGATCGTCCCTCCTACAACCTTC
length: 13; size: NA; V: TRBV5-1; J: TRBJ2-3; D: TRBD1; CDR3: CASSQGASDTQYF; DNA: TGCGCCAGCAGTCAGGGGGCGTCAGATACGCAGTATTTT
length: 15; size: NA; V: TRBV4-2; J: TRBJ2-5; D: NA; CDR3: CASSQDFVGMAAQYF; DNA: TGTGCCAGCAGCCAAGATTTCGTGGGGATGGCGGCCCAGTACTTC
length: 15; size: NA; V: TRBV6-5; J: TRBJ1-5; D: TRBD1; CDR3: CASSRTGRSNQPQHF; DNA: TGTGCCAGCAGTAGGACAGGGAGAAGCAATCAGCCCCAGCATTTT
length: 18; size: once; V: TRBV28; J: TRBJ1-4; D: NA; CDR3: CASSSNRLKDSIWKKLFF; DNA: TGTGCCAGCAGTTCAAATCGATTAAAAGACTCAATCTGGAAAAAACTGTTTTTT
length: 16; size: NA; V: TRBV5-1; J: TRBJ2-1; D: NA; CDR3: CASSLGVGRIYNEQFF; DNA: TGCGCCAGCAGCTTGGGGGTTGGGAGGATCTACAATGAGCAGTTCTTC
length: 17; size: NA; V: TRBV6-2/TRBV6-3; J: TRBJ1-3; D: NA; CDR3: CASSPWVGIVIGNTIYF; DNA: TGTGCCAGCAGCCCTTGGGTAGGGATAGTAATCGGAAACACCATATATTTT
length: 16; size: NA; V: TRBV6-6; J: TRBJ2-1; D: TRBD2; CDR3: CASDIGTSGRRNEQFF; DNA: TGTGCCAGCGACATTGGGACTAGCGGGAGGAGGAATGAGCAGTTCTTC
length: 13; size: NA; V: TRBV28; J: TRBJ2-3; D: NA; CDR3: CASSLGGPDTQYF; DNA: TGTGCCAGCAGTCTAGGGGGGCCAGATACGCAGTATTTT
length: 15; size: few; V: TRBV5-1; J: TRBJ2-7; D: TRBD1; CDR3: CASSPAGQGAYEQYF; DNA: TGCGCCAGCAGCCCAGCCGGACAGGGCGCCTACGAGCAGTACTTC
length: 13; size: NA; V: TRBV11-3; J: TRBJ1-1; D: NA; CDR3: CASSLGGRDEAFF; DNA: TGTGCCAGCAGCTTAGGGGGGAGGGATGAAGCTTTCTTT
length: 14; size: NA; V: TRBV3-1/TRBV3-2; J: TRBJ2-1; D: TRBD2; CDR3: CASSQAGGGASQFF; DNA: TGTGCCAGCAGCCAAGCGGGCGGGGGGGCCTCGCAGTTCTTC
length: 13; size: NA; V: TRBV28; J: TRBJ1-4; D: TRBD1; CDR3: CASGTGTNEKLFF; DNA: TGTGCCAGCGGGACAGGGACTAATGAAAAACTGTTTTTT
length: 13; size: NA; V: TRBV3-1/TRBV3-2; J: TRBJ2-6; D: NA; CDR3: CASSQAGANVLTF; DNA: TGTGCCAGCAGCCAAGCTGGGGCCAACGTCCTGACTTTC
length: 15; size: few; V: TRBV19; J: TRBJ2-1; D: NA; CDR3: CASKNRAEFYNEQFF; DNA: TGTGCCAGTAAAAATCGAGCGGAGTTTTACAATGAGCAGTTCTTC